This paragraph reports one T cell receptor (beta chain). Its antigen is unknown. This sample stems from a study of breast tumors, draining lymph nodes, adjacent tissues. TCRdb called the multiplex PCR reads again in MiXCR, with one record for every CDR3 protein. The profile shows roughly 220,000 distinct CDR3 sequences, less than 35% of them singletons. Study-level findings and limits: That most tumor T cells come from lymph nodes remained unproven. Tumor TCR diversity was below lymph nodes but above nontumor tissue.

Trimming cost V 7 bases and J 3 bases; bases outside gene matches: 4. There are 15 residues in the CDR3. Germline loops: CDR1 MNHEY, CDR2 SMNVEV (reference sequence). Axillary draining lymph nodes of breast cancer patients supplied the node samples. The sample was axillary lymph node tissue. The sequence came from a female donor with breast cancer. Some clones in this sample may be carry-over from other donors' samples. The chain combines TRBV27 with TRBJ2-6; TRBD1 agrees at 9 bases. Written as DNA, the CDR3 is TGTGCCAGCAAGGGACAGGGTCTTGGGGCCAACGTCCTGACTTTC. It translates to CASKGQGLGANVLTF. Full variable domain (outside the CDR3, taken from reference TRBV27 and TRBJ2-6): EAQVTQNPRYLITVTGKKLTVTCSQNMNHEYMSWYRQDPGLGLRQIYYSMNVEVTDKGDVPEGYKVSRKEKRNFPLILESPSPNQTSLYFCASKGQGLGANVLTFGAGSRLTVL.